This T cell receptor (beta chain) was identified in a study of CD8 T cells in ankylosing spondylitis (dated by TCRdb to about 2017). Some background on the complete study: T cell receptor beta repertoires were profiled in healthy donors and ankylosing spondylitis patients so that disease-linked TCR variants could be found. In total, the full study cohort was made up of about 110 healthy donors and more than 20 ankylosing spondylitis patients. Samples of peripheral blood were taken, and for ankylosing spondylitis patients, synovial fluid was collected as well. Points the paper makes about the study in general: Some TCR beta motif variants had previously been reported in synovial fluid and blood of reactive arthritis patients, which suggested common disease-initiation mechanisms. A TCR beta motif of fewer than 10 highly homologous amino acid variants appeared characteristic of blood from ankylosing spondylitis patients. The disease-linked clones had a CD8+ phenotype and were found at relatively low frequencies in peripheral blood. Significant enrichment of the disease-linked clones was reported in matched synovial fluid samples from ankylosing spondylitis patients.

Note on this clonotype: Its target antigen remains unknown. Base qualities are not at hand, and no much larger clone is one base apart.

Sequenced on an Illumina HiSeq 2500. TCR beta libraries were prepared by quantitative 5'-RACE with molecular barcodes. Concerning the study's data processing: A new computational method based on a probabilistic model of VDJ rearrangement was used to identify disease-linked TCR variants. TCRdb handled the public reads itself, with Q25 trimming in fastp and clone calling in MiXCR, and kept productive beta chains. Each CDR3 protein appears once, grouped with its most common genes and DNA. TCRdb, rather than the study authors, made the V and J calls. The sample data list around 300,000 distinct CDR3 sequences, and less than 25% of these were observed just once. About 3.7% of the sample goes to the ten largest clones. Inclusive of the bounding cysteine and phenylalanine, the CDR3 is 13 residues long. This entry keeps only the CDR3 DNA: 39 bases, framed from base 1. Per the germline V gene, SGHRS is the CDR1 and YFSETQ is the CDR2. V is cut by 3 bases and J by 0 bases, and the space between the germline ends is 5 bases.

Sequencing was carried out using blood, either unsorted or a sorted T cell fraction (not recorded which). The sequence was obtained from a female donor with ankylosing spondylitis or in good health (not recorded which). The chain is encoded by TRBV5-1 joined to TRBJ2-3; TRBD2 is perhaps the D gene, given 5 matching bases. The CDR3 has the sequence CASSWTSTDTQYF. The bases are TGCGCCAGCAGCTGGACTAGCACAGATACGCAGTATTTT.